This TCR beta chain is drawn from a study of molecular identifiers for immune sequencing clone quantification. Germline values: CDR1 SGHAT, CDR2 FQNNGV. This CDR3 contains 15 residues. The ends were cut back, 3 bases at V and 2 bases at J, with 14 bases in the middle. This clonotype was counted many times. Its specificity is unknown. Library preparation followed earlier protocols using designated TCR primers. TCRdb reprocessed the PCR reads with MiXCR, giving one entry per CDR3 protein. The table records about 640,000 distinct CDR3 sequences, about 20% of them present only once. Study conclusions and caveats: Spiked Jurkat TCR RNA originating from one cell could reportedly be identified amid more than 950,000 naive cells.

The clonotype comes from a human donor in good health. Some libraries in this study had Jurkat cell RNA spiked in. The V call is TRBV11-2, the J call TRBJ2-7; D could derive from TRBD1 or TRBD2 (5 bases each). The sequenced sample consisted of naive CD8+ T cells from blood, with Jurkat cell RNA spiked in. Documented subset: FACS-sorted CD8+CD4-CCR7+CD45RA+ naive T cells. The CDR3 here is CASSFGASRAYEQYF. In nucleotides, the CDR3 is TGTGCCAGCAGCTTCGGGGCTAGCCGTGCCTACGAGCAGTACTTC.